Listed below are T cell receptor beta chains from one sample, sequenced in a study of Graves' ophthalmopathy and Graves' hyperthyroidism. TCRdb redid the calling of the multiplex PCR reads with MiXCR, one entry per CDR3 protein. The table lists hundreds of thousands of distinct CDR3 sequences, about a fifth of them singletons. The source material was peripheral blood. The source is a woman younger than 35 with stable Graves' hyperthyroidism. Some clones in this sample may be carry-over from other donors' samples. CDR3s include the opening cysteine and the closing phenylalanine or tryptophan. A D gene is named only where the DNA matches it firmly. Only some rows state a clone size, as once, few, many or a class for expanded clones.

TRBV5-1	NA	TRBD1	TRBJ1-6	CASSFDGTGGSPLHF	TGCGCCAGCAGCTTCGATGGGACAGGTGGATCACCCCTCCACTTT
TRBV27	NA	NA	TRBJ1-5	CASSLQTPNQPQRF	TGTGCCAGCAGTTTACAGACTCCCAATCAGCCCCAGCGTTTT
TRBV4-1	NA	TRBD1	TRBJ2-7	CASSQEPQGTYEQYF	TGCGCCAGCAGCCAAGAACCACAGGGGACATACGAGCAGTACTTC
TRBV6-1	NA	NA	TRBJ1-2	CASQLTANYGYTF	TGTGCCAGCCAACTTACAGCTAACTATGGCTATACCTTC
TRBV12-3/TRBV12-4	many	NA	TRBJ2-5	CASSWGTQETQYF	TGTGCCAGCAGTTGGGGAACACAAGAGACCCAGTACTTC
TRBV7-2	many	NA	TRBJ1-1	CASSPSGQGGTEAFF	TGTGCCAGCAGTCCCTCGGGGCAGGGAGGCACTGAAGCTTTCTTT
TRBV5-1	NA	NA	TRBJ1-1	CASSPDPNTEAFF	TGCGCCAGCAGCCCCGACCCGAACACTGAAGCTTTCTTT
TRBV27	NA	NA	TRBJ1-1	CASSFQADTEAFF	TGTGCCAGCAGTTTCCAGGCGGACACTGAAGCTTTCTTT
TRBV30	NA	NA	TRBJ2-4	CAWSVLTGRLNIQYF	TGTGCCTGGAGTGTACTCACAGGGCGATTAAACATTCAGTACTTC
TRBV6-1	NA	NA	TRBJ2-7	CASSVGSATYEQYF	TGTGCCAGCAGTGTGGGCAGCGCGACCTACGAGCAGTACTTC
TRBV6-1	NA	TRBD1	TRBJ1-5	CASSQRDSSNQPQHF	TGTGCCAGCAGCCAAAGGGACAGTAGCAATCAGCCCCAGCATTTT
TRBV5-1	many	NA	TRBJ2-6	CASSWGSGANVLTF	TGCGCCAGCTCGTGGGGCTCCGGGGCCAACGTCCTGACTTTC
TRBV6-1	many	TRBD1	TRBJ2-7	CASSASRQGVEQYF	TGTGCCAGCAGTGCCTCCCGACAGGGCGTCGAGCAGTACTTC
TRBV6-5	many	TRBD2	TRBJ2-6	CASIYSGGAIGANVLTF	TGTGCCAGCATTTACAGCGGGGGGGCTATTGGGGCCAACGTCCTGACTTTC
TRBV29-1	NA	NA	TRBJ1-1	CSPTPAGRTEAFF	TGCAGCCCCACGCCCGCCGGGAGGACTGAAGCTTTCTTT
TRBV12-3/TRBV12-4	many	NA	TRBJ1-1	CASSPAVRVDTEAFF	TGTGCCAGCAGTCCGGCTGTTAGGGTAGACACTGAAGCTTTCTTT
TRBV5-4	many	TRBD2	TRBJ2-5	CASSLGSGGFGETQYF	TGTGCCAGCAGCTTGGGTAGCGGGGGGTTCGGAGAGACCCAGTACTTC
TRBV6-1	NA	NA	TRBJ1-2	CASSESRERGYTF	TGTGCCAGCAGTGAATCCAGGGAACGTGGCTACACCTTC
TRBV30	NA	NA	TRBJ2-2	CAWSAAALNTGELFF	TGTGCCTGGAGTGCCGCCGCCCTGAACACCGGGGAGCTGTTTTTT
TRBV12-5	few	TRBD1	TRBJ1-2	CASGPGEWRGRLGGYTF	TGTGCTAGTGGCCCGGGTGAATGGAGGGGGCGTCTGGGAGGCTACACCTTC
TRBV20-1	once	TRBD2	TRBJ2-7	CSARGGSGSSYEQYF	TGCAGTGCTAGAGGCGGTAGCGGGAGTTCCTACGAGCAGTACTTC
TRBV19	few	NA	TRBJ2-2	CASTRTGNTGELFF	TGTGCCAGTACCCGTACAGGGAACACCGGGGAGCTGTTTTTT
TRBV6-1	NA	TRBD1	TRBJ2-5	CASRAGTGFRETQYF	TGTGCCAGCAGGGCCGGGACAGGGTTTCGGGAGACCCAGTACTTC
TRBV5-1	NA	NA	TRBJ1-3	CASSPQVNSGNTIYF	TGCGCCAGCAGCCCACAGGTTAATTCTGGAAACACCATATATTTT